The 19 T cell receptor beta chains presented below share a single source sample, sequenced in a study of blood T cell repertoires in COVID-19. Sequencing was performed with immunoSEQ multiplex PCR; in TCRdb, only in-frame clones are kept and a portion is missing. The table lists approximately 170,000 clones, about 85% of them singletons. The sequenced sample consisted of peripheral blood. These receptors were taken from a man aged 60 to 69 who had recovered from COVID-19.

The chain is built from TRBV18 and TRBJ1-4; 9 bases fit TRBD1. With 5 bases clipped from V and 8 bases from J, the junction kept 15 bases outside the gene matches. The CDR3 has 17 amino acids. In germline, CDR1 is KGHSH, CDR2 LQKENI. For the CDR3, the DNA is TGTGCCAGCTCAGCGAACGACAGGGGGGTTCCAGAGGAAAAACTGTTTTTT. Translated: CASSANDRGVPEEKLFF.

The chain couples TRBV27 to TRBJ1-1; TRBD1 aligns across 7 bases. V lost 5 bases, J lost 1 base, and 4 bases stayed unmatched. Germline V CDR1 and CDR2: MNHEY, SMNVEV (reference sequence). The CDR3 length is 14 residues. The CDR3 loop is CASSPGTANTEAFF. The CDR3 DNA reads TGTGCCAGCAGTCCCGGGACAGCGAACACTGAAGCTTTCTTT.

V and J are TRBV9 and TRBJ2-3; possible D gene TRBD1, 6 bases. The CDR3 loop spans 16 amino acids. V lost 2 bases and J 2 bases, leaving 15 bases between the germline ends. Germline V gene data show CDR1 as SGDLS and CDR2 as YYNGEE. Here the CDR3 DNA reads TGTGCCAGCAGCGTCCTACTAGGGGGAAACACAGATACGCAGTATTTT. Amino acid sequence: CASSVLLGGNTDTQYF.

The chain recombines TRBV19 with TRBJ1-1, with D perhaps matching TRBD1 (5 bases). V lost 9 bases and J 12 bases, leaving 20 bases between the germline ends. CDR3 length: 12 amino acids. Germline V gene data show CDR1 as LNHDA and CDR2 as SQIVND (reference sequence). Written as DNA, the CDR3 is TGTGCCAGCCGCCCGGCAGGGAAACGAACTTTCTTT. Its translation: CASRPAGKRTFF.

This rearrangement joins TRBV2 to TRBJ1-3; tentative D call: TRBD1 (5 bases). Per the germline V gene, CDR1 is SNHLY and CDR2 is FYNNEI. The CDR3 runs to 13 residues. V gave up 5 bases and J gave up 4 bases, with 9 bases separating them. The CDR3 is CASSPGLGNTIYF. The DNA of the CDR3 is TGTGCCAGCAGTCCGGGACTGGGAAACACCATATATTTT.

V is TRBV7-8 and J is TRBJ2-5, with D tentatively TRBD1 (6 bases). CDR1 is SGHVS, CDR2 FQNEAQ, per germline. Trimming took 5 bases from V and 7 from J, leaving 17 bases between them. The CDR3 is made up of 14 amino acids. The DNA of the CDR3 is TGTGCCAGCAGCCCGAGACAGGTTCCCCTGACCCAGTACTTC. It yields the protein CASSPRQVPLTQYF.

This chain's CDR3 is CASSGTGGPTSNQPQHF. Written as DNA, the CDR3 is TGCGCCAGCAGTGGGACAGGGGGTCCGACTAGCAATCAGCCCCAGCATTTT. The chain uses TRBV10-1 and TRBJ1-5; the match to TRBD1 covers 10 bases. The germline V gene encodes CDR1 WNHNN and CDR2 SYGVQD (reference sequence). The junction had 6 bases not matched to a gene; V was cut back by 4 bases and J by 0 bases. There are 17 residues in the CDR3.

The chain uses TRBV10-3 and TRBJ2-5, with 8 bases that match TRBD1. This CDR3 is built from 16 residues. CDR1 ENHRY and CDR2 SYGVKD come from the germline V gene. Trimming cost V 0 bases and J 5 bases; bases outside gene matches: 8. In DNA, the CDR3 is TGTGCCATCAGTGAGTCGAGCAGGGGGCTTATGGAGACCCAGTACTTC. It yields the protein CAISESSRGLMETQYF.

The rearrangement uses TRBV10-3 and TRBJ1-5, with TRBD1 matching over 8 bases. The J segment lost 7 bases and the V segment lost 5 bases, leaving 7 bases of the junction unmatched. Germline CDR1 reads ENHRY; CDR2 reads SYGVKD. The CDR3 is 14 residues long. CDR3 DNA: TGTGCCATCAGTAACGGACAGGGCGGACAGCCCCAGCATTTT. As protein: CAISNGQGGQPQHF.

J is TRBJ1-4 and V is TRBV27; 10 bases fit TRBD1. CDR1 and CDR2 from the germline V gene are MNHEY and SMNVEV (reference sequence). The ends lost 5 bases at V and 0 bases at J; junction bases unmatched: 3. This CDR3 spans 16 amino acids. CDR3 coding DNA: TGTGCCAGCAGTGGGGGGACAGGGGCAACTAATGAAAAACTGTTTTTT. Encoded protein: CASSGGTGATNEKLFF.

This chain links TRBV4-3 with TRBJ1-2; D remains ambiguous. CDR1 is LGHNA, CDR2 YSLEER, per germline. V was pared by 1 base and J by 1 base, with 7 bases between. There are 14 residues in the CDR3. Here the CDR3 reads CASSQASVNYGYTF. The CDR3 nucleotides are TGCGCCAGCAGCCAAGCTTCTGTTAACTATGGCTACACCTTC.

This clone was observed once. The chain carries TRBV4-3 and TRBJ1-4; 8 bases match TRBD1. Trimming took 1 base from V and 4 from J; bases not matched to a gene: 2. CDR1 and CDR2 from the germline V gene are LGHNA and YSLEER. The length of the CDR3 is 15 residues. The CDR3 region is CASSQGTGINEKLFF. The CDR3 DNA reads as TGCGCCAGCAGCCAAGGGACAGGGATTAATGAAAAACTGTTTTTT.

This chain joins TRBV11-2 and TRBJ1-2; TRBD1 is a possible D gene (5 bases). This CDR3 region has 13 residues. The V end was cut by 3 bases, the J end by 3 bases, with 8 bases between. The germline V gene has CDR1 SGHAT and CDR2 FQNNGV. The CDR3 DNA reads TGTGCCAGCAGCTTCCGGGGGTACTATGGCTACACCTTC. Its translation is CASSFRGYYGYTF.

The rearrangement links TRBV7-2 to TRBJ1-2; no definite D call. The CDR3 extends over 18 amino acids. Trimming shortened V by 2 bases and J by 4 bases, and 23 bases separated the two germline ends. The germline gives CDR1 SGHTA, CDR2 FQGNSA. The CDR3 DNA follows: TGTGCCAGCAGCTTAACAATAGGAACGGCCACTAGTAGCTATGGCTACACCTTC. This gives the protein CASSLTIGTATSSYGYTF.

The chain uses TRBV6-5 and TRBJ2-5, with D perhaps matching TRBD1 (6 bases). Germline V gene data show CDR1 as MNHEY and CDR2 as SVGAGI. CDR3 length equals 14 residues. V was shortened by 5 bases and J by 2 bases, with 12 bases between the two germline ends. CDR3 sequence: CASSTFRGQETQYF. The CDR3 nucleotides read TGTGCCAGCAGTACGTTCAGGGGTCAAGAGACCCAGTACTTC.

The chain couples TRBV19 to TRBJ2-7, with a tentative D call TRBD2 (6 bases). V gave up 5 bases and J gave up 0 bases, with 20 bases separating them. CDR1 is LNHDA and CDR2 is SQIVND in the germline V gene (reference sequence). This CDR3 has 17 residues. The chain's CDR3 is CASSPPLGGGHSYEQYF. The CDR3 nucleotides read TGTGCCAGTAGTCCCCCCCTGGGAGGAGGGCACTCCTACGAGCAGTACTTC.

Only one count was recorded for this clone. J is TRBJ1-1 and V is TRBV19; 8 nucleotides agree with TRBD1. The germline V gene has CDR1 LNHDA and CDR2 SQIVND (reference sequence). J was trimmed by 5 bases and V by 5 bases; bases with no gene match: 13. The CDR3 totals 16 residues. The chain's CDR3 is CASSVPGGAVRTEAFF. The CDR3 coding sequence is TGTGCCAGTAGTGTCCCAGGGGGCGCCGTACGAACTGAAGCTTTCTTT. The whole variable domain, remainder taken from reference TRBV19 and TRBJ1-1, is DGGITQSPKYLFRKEGQNVTLSCEQNLNHDAMYWYRQDPGQGLRLIYYSQIVNDFQKGDIAEGYSVSREKKESFPLTVTSAQKNPTAFYLCASSVPGGAVRTEAFFGQGTRLTVV.

In nucleotides, the CDR3 is TGTGCCAGCCTCACCAACCAACTGTACAATGAGCAGTTCTTC. Amino acids: CASLTNQLYNEQFF. The V call is TRBV2, the J call TRBJ2-1; no definite D call. From germline, CDR1 is SNHLY and CDR2 FYNNEI. CDR3 size: 14 residues. V lost 8 bases and J 4 bases, leaving 15 bases between the germline ends.

The chain combines TRBV11-1 with TRBJ1-6; 7 nucleotides agree with TRBD1. With 4 bases clipped from V and 10 bases from J, the junction kept 4 bases outside the gene matches. There are 13 residues in the CDR3. The germline CDR1 and CDR2 sequences are SGHAT and FQDESV (reference sequence). CDR3 sequence (DNA): TGTGCCAGCAGCTCGCAGGGGGAATCACCCCTCCACTTT. Translated: CASSSQGESPLHF.